The 18 T cell receptor beta chains below come from one sample, sequenced in a study of radiotherapy plus CTLA-4 blockade in lung cancer (dated by TCRdb to the late 2010s). Libraries were made using the immunoSEQ multiplex PCR assay. TCRdb's version of the immuneACCESS table is confined to in-frame rearrangements and falls short of the full clone set. An unresolved V gene accounts for under half of the shortfall where checked; the remainder is of unknown origin. Within this sample are tens of thousands of clones, with more than 75% of them counted one time only. Around 7.5% of the sample is in the top ten clones. The specimen was peripheral blood, collected from a patient treated with radiotherapy plus ipilimumab. These TCRs come from a human donor with non-small cell lung cancer who had stable disease on radiotherapy plus ipilimumab.

The chain uses TRBV27 and TRBJ1-6; 8 nucleotides agree with TRBD1. This CDR3 has 14 amino acids. The V gene's germline CDR1 is MNHEY and CDR2 SMNVEV (reference sequence). Trimming cost V 2 bases and J 8 bases; bases outside gene matches: 2. Written as DNA, the CDR3 is TGTGCCAGCAGTTTAAACAGGGGGGATTCACCCCTCCACTTT. Residues: CASSLNRGDSPLHF.

The chain links TRBV29-1 to TRBJ1-2, with 9 nucleotides matching TRBD1. Germline trimming cut 3 bases from V and 4 bases from J; bases unmatched to any gene: 12. The CDR3 runs to 16 residues. CDR1 is SQVTM, CDR2 ANQGSEA, per germline. CDR3 region: CSVDKKDRGLVYGYTF. CDR3 nucleotides: TGCAGCGTTGATAAGAAAGACAGGGGGTTGGTCTATGGCTACACCTTC.

The CDR3 DNA is TGCGCCAGCAGCCCCCAAGGTGACAGTGCTAACTATGGCTACACCTTC. It specifies CASSPQGDSANYGYTF. V is TRBV4-3 and J is TRBJ1-2, with D possibly being TRBD1 (5 bases). The CDR3 has 16 residues. Germline assignment: CDR1 LGHNA and CDR2 YSLEER. V was shortened by 4 bases and J by 0 bases, with 15 bases between the two germline ends.

This chain joins TRBV4-3 and TRBJ1-4; unclear D gene. V lost 0 bases and J lost 13, with 9 bases in between. The CDR3 loop spans 12 amino acids. Germline values: CDR1 LGHNA, CDR2 YSLEER. The CDR3 here is CASSQDAIGLFF. In nucleotides, the CDR3 is TGCGCCAGCAGCCAAGATGCGATTGGACTGTTTTTT.

This clone was detected only a few times. The V call is TRBV19, the J call TRBJ2-5; D might be TRBD1 or TRBD2, each matching 5 bases. Germline lookup yields CDR1 LNHDA and CDR2 SQIVND (reference sequence). Trimming shortened V by 2 bases and J by 6 bases, and 19 bases separated the two germline ends. This CDR3 is built from 16 residues. The CDR3 protein is CASSIMGRSAQQTQYF. CDR3 nucleotide sequence: TGTGCCAGTAGTATAATGGGACGAAGCGCACAGCAGACCCAGTACTTC. The full variable domain, in which reference TRBV19 and TRBJ2-5 provide the parts outside the CDR3, is DGGITQSPKYLFRKEGQNVTLSCEQNLNHDAMYWYRQDPGQGLRLIYYSQIVNDFQKGDIAEGYSVSREKKESFPLTVTSAQKNPTAFYLCASSIMGRSAQQTQYFGPGTRLLVL.

The chain couples TRBV19 to TRBJ2-3; D gene unclear. The V end lost 5 bases, the J end lost 2 bases, and 11 bases lay between the germline ends. CDR3 size: 14 residues. Per the germline V gene, CDR1 is LNHDA and CDR2 is SQIVND (reference sequence). CDR3 DNA sequence: TGTGCCAGTAGTGTGGGGATCTCCACAGATACGCAGTATTTT. Protein product: CASSVGISTDTQYF.

CDR3 in amino acids: CATFSRQGFQPQHF. The DNA of the CDR3 is TGTGCCACCTTTTCGAGACAGGGGTTTCAGCCCCAGCATTTT. The chain recombines TRBV28 with TRBJ1-5, with 8 bases fitting TRBD1. This CDR3 has 14 amino acids. Germline CDR1 and CDR2: MDHEN and SYDVKM. Trimming removed 10 bases from V and 6 bases from J; junction bases left unmatched: 11.

V and J are TRBV30 and TRBJ2-1; 10 positions match TRBD2. The CDR3 length is 11 residues. CDR1 is GTSNPN, CDR2 SVGIG, per germline (reference sequence). V lost 7 bases, J lost 14 bases, and 8 bases stayed unmatched. In nucleotides, the CDR3 is TGTGCCTTGAGAGCGGGGGGGAGGGAGTTCTTC. Translating gives CALRAGGREFF.

V is TRBV2 and J is TRBJ2-5; D is perhaps TRBD1 (6 bases). V shed 10 bases and J shed 2 bases, with 14 bases lying between them. Germline V gene sequence: CDR1 SNHLY, CDR2 FYNNEI. The CDR3 is 13 residues long. The CDR3 loop reads CATTKDRQETQYF. For the CDR3, the DNA is TGTGCCACCACCAAGGACAGACAAGAGACCCAGTACTTC.

The chain carries TRBV19 and TRBJ2-5, with D possibly being TRBD2 (7 bases). Germline CDR1 and CDR2: LNHDA and SQIVND (reference sequence). The CDR3 loop spans 16 amino acids. The V end was cut by 6 bases, the J end by 7 bases, with 24 bases between. CDR3 in DNA: TGTGCCAGTAGCCCCCGTGGTGGGGGGGGGACACGGACCCAGTACTTC. This codes for CASSPRGGGGTRTQYF.

This clone qualifies as medium-sized. The chain links TRBV4-2 to TRBJ2-7; D remains ambiguous. The length of the CDR3 is 16 residues. V was trimmed by 0 bases and J by 0 bases, leaving 12 bases between them. Per germline, CDR1 LGHNA and CDR2 YNFKEQ. The CDR3 nucleotides read TGTGCCAGCAGCCAAGATGGTCTGTCAAGCTCCTACGAGCAGTACTTC. This translates into CASSQDGLSSSYEQYF.

The chain has TRBV25-1 and TRBJ1-1, with D perhaps TRBD1 (5 bases). The germline V gene has CDR1 MGHDK and CDR2 SYGVNS. Trimming pared 7 bases from V and 4 bases from J, leaving 10 bases between. This CDR3 comprises 12 residues. The CDR3 DNA reads as TGTGCCAGCACAGGGAGCAGCACTGAAGCTTTCTTT. As protein: CASTGSSTEAFF.

This rearrangement joins TRBV5-4 to TRBJ1-4; no reliable D call. The CDR3 covers 14 residues. The V end lost 5 bases, the J end lost 5 bases, and 13 bases lay between the germline ends. The V gene's germline CDR1 is SGHNT and CDR2 YYREEE (reference sequence). The CDR3, as DNA: TGTGCCAGCAGTCCCGGGGTCGGAAATGAAAAACTGTTTTTT. It specifies CASSPGVGNEKLFF.

The rearrangement joins TRBV7-7 to TRBJ2-5; 9 bases are a match to TRBD2. Germline V CDR1 and CDR2: SSHAT, FNYEAQ (reference sequence). Losses at the gene ends were 1 base for V and 1 base for J; bases not matched to a gene: 4. The CDR3 contains 16 residues. CDR3 DNA sequence: TGTGCCAGCAGCTTAGGGCTAGCGGGGAGCCAAGAGACCCAGTACTTC. This gives the protein CASSLGLAGSQETQYF.

The V call is TRBV10-3, the J call TRBJ1-2; D not certain. Trimming removed 3 bases at V and 7 bases at J, with 12 bases between. The germline gives CDR1 ENHRY, CDR2 SYGVKD. The CDR3 length is 13 residues. The CDR3 nucleotides read TGTGCCATCAGTGAAAAGGTGGGATCTGGCTACACCTTC. Translation gives CAISEKVGSGYTF.

The J gene is TRBJ2-7, the V gene TRBV2, with 7 bases that match TRBD1. The CDR3 loop spans 13 amino acids. The junction had 8 bases not matched to a gene; V was cut back by 7 bases and J by 5 bases. CDR1 SNHLY and CDR2 FYNNEI come from the germline V gene. Written as DNA, the CDR3 is TGTGCCAGCATTGAGAGTCAGGGGGACGAGCAGTACTTC. Translated: CASIESQGDEQYF.

This clone was seen just once. V usage is TRBV10-3 and J usage is TRBJ2-3; D possibly corresponds to TRBD1 (5 bases). Germline CDR1 reads ENHRY; CDR2 reads SYGVKD. Trimming removed 6 bases at V and 6 bases at J, with 25 bases between. The CDR3 covers 17 residues. As DNA, the CDR3 is TGTGCCATCAGCGACTTCCAGACAGCTACGTTCCCCGATACGCAGTATTTT. This encodes CAISDFQTATFPDTQYF.

The chain has TRBV6-1 and TRBJ1-5, with TRBD1 as a possible D gene (5 bases). This CDR3 spans 15 amino acids. CDR1 MNHNS and CDR2 SASEGT come from the germline V gene. V was trimmed by 7 bases and J by 2 bases, leaving 15 bases between them. This chain's CDR3 is CASTKDTFGNQPQHF. For the CDR3, the DNA is TGTGCCAGCACGAAGGACACCTTCGGCAATCAGCCCCAGCATTTT.